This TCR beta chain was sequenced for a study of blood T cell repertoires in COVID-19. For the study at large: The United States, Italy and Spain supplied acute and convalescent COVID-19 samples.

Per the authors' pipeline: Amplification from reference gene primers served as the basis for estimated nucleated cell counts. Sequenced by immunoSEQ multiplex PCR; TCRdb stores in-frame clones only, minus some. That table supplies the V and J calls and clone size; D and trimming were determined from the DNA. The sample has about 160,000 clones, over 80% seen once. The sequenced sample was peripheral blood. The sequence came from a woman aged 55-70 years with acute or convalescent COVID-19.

The CDR3 DNA follows: TGTGCCAGCAGTTTAATCGGGGGGCCGTGGAAAGAGACCCAGTACTTC. This encodes CASSLIGGPWKETQYF. The V gene is TRBV28, the J gene TRBJ2-5; maybe TRBD2 (7 bases). V was pared by 2 bases and J by 3 bases, with 16 bases between. The CDR3 contains 16 residues. CDR1 and CDR2 (germline): MDHEN, SYDVKM.